This is a list of T cell receptor beta chains from one sample in a study of blood T cells in healthy people across ages. MiXCR, applied by TCRdb to the 5' RACE reads, yields one record per CDR3 protein. The table has about 700,000 distinct CDR3 sequences, approximately 31% seen once. Sequencing was performed on blood. These receptors came from a woman aged 80 or over in good health. Both conserved end residues are trimmed from each CDR3. A D gene is named only where the DNA matches it firmly.

V	D	J	length	CDR3
TRBV7-8	.	TRBJ1-1	12	ASSVAGMNTEAF
TRBV11-2	TRBD2	TRBJ2-5	15	ASSAGTSGGAYETQY
TRBV11-3	.	TRBJ2-3	13	ASSRGVTSTDTQY
TRBV30	.	TRBJ1-6	13	AWSVSRGRNSPLH
TRBV18	TRBD1	TRBJ2-7	14	ASSTTGTGGSYEQY
TRBV30	TRBD1	TRBJ2-1	10	AWSGDSNEQF
TRBV7-2	.	TRBJ2-5	11	ASSLVRGETQY
TRBV5-1	.	TRBJ2-7	13	ASSLAGREFGEQY
TRBV18	.	TRBJ1-5	14	ASSRLGQLVNQPQH
TRBV12-3/TRBV12-4	.	TRBJ2-5	11	ANSLTGRETQY
TRBV7-2	.	TRBJ1-1	12	ASSLEGGNTEAF
TRBV10-3	TRBD1	TRBJ2-3	14	AISATGTGATDTQY
TRBV20-1	.	TRBJ2-1	9	SAREVNEQF
TRBV18	.	TRBJ2-7	12	ASSPSRVSYEQY
TRBV7-9	TRBD1	TRBJ1-1	13	ASSFLHQGGTEAF
TRBV28	.	TRBJ2-7	13	ASSLWSQGSYEQY
TRBV10-3	TRBD1	TRBJ2-7	12	AISDPTGPYEQY
TRBV29-1	.	TRBJ2-3	11	SARDTLTDTQY
TRBV7-6	.	TRBJ2-7	12	ASSLGPRFYEQY
TRBV12-3/TRBV12-4	.	TRBJ2-5	13	ASSSKKYRRETQY
TRBV7-2	TRBD2	TRBJ2-5	14	ASSYGPGLGQETQY
TRBV30	.	TRBJ1-6	11	AWSDDLNSPLH
TRBV5-1	.	TRBJ2-5	13	ASGLGLTSHNEQY
TRBV5-1	TRBD1	TRBJ1-2	10	ASRLDREGYT
TRBV12-3/TRBV12-4	TRBD1	.	12	ASSWGQGSSEQY
TRBV7-9	.	TRBJ2-7	12	ASSLATGSHEQY
TRBV7-2	.	TRBJ1-5	11	ASSFKSVQPQH
TRBV10-3	TRBD1	TRBJ2-6	15	AISEVPRGSGANVLT
TRBV10-3	.	TRBJ2-1	12	ATNPGVSYNEQF
TRBV6-5	.	TRBJ2-7	13	ASMVTGLMYYEQY